Here is one T cell receptor beta chain with its context. Primers: 60 Vbeta forward and 13 Jbeta reverse. Repertoires were generated with immunoSEQ multiplex PCR, while TCRdb's copy carries only in-frame clones and drops some. The sample carries some 190,000 clones, 75% to 85% recorded once. This sample is drawn from a study of cytomegalovirus exposure and HLA in healthy donors. Germline CDR1 and CDR2: MNHEY and SVGAGI. Trimming took 6 bases from V and 4 from J; bases not matched to a gene: 11. The CDR3 length is 15 residues. The chain joins TRBV6-5 to TRBJ1-2; 7 bases match TRBD1. The source is a woman in her twenties or thirties in good health and CMV-seropositive. The sequenced material came from PBMCs. Written as DNA, the CDR3 is TGTGCCAGCAGGGGATTCGGGACAGTTGGCTATGGCTACACCTTC. Its translation is CASRGFGTVGYGYTF.